The text below deals with one T cell receptor (beta chain). Its cognate antigen is unknown. Using immunoSEQ multiplex PCR, the repertoire was profiled, and TCRdb retains in-frame clones only, with some absent. The data contain some 150,000 clones, more than 90% of them singletons. This record belongs to a study of T cell responses to AZD1222 COVID-19 vaccine. Germline-derived CDR1 and CDR2 are MDHEN and SYDVKM. Trimming removed 6 bases at V and 4 bases at J, with 16 bases between. The CDR3 is made up of 15 amino acids. Study conclusions and caveats: Clonal diversity may have been underestimated in mostly white British donors. Every sample of the repertoires postdated the peak T cell response. Seropositive status at baseline applied to only five or six AZD1222 recipients.

The material sequenced was peripheral blood, taken 28 days after the second AZD1222 dose. This TCR came from an adult who received the AZD1222 COVID-19 vaccine. V is TRBV28 and J is TRBJ1-3, with D possibly being TRBD1 (6 bases). The CDR3 is CASSSGDSRGNTIYF. The DNA for the CDR3 is TGTGCCAGCAGCTCAGGGGATAGCAGAGGAAACACCATATATTTT.